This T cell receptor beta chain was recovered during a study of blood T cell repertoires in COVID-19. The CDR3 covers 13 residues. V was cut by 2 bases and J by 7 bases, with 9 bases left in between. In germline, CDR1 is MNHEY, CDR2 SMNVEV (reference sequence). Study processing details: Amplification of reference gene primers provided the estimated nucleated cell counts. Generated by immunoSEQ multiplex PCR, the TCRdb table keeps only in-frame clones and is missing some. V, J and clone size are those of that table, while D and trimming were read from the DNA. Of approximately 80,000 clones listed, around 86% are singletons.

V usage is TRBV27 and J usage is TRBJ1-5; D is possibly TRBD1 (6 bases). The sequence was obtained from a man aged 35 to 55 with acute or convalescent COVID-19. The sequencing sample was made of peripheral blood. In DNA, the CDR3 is TGTGCCAGCAGTTTAAACAGGGTACAGCCCCAGCATTTT. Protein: CASSLNRVQPQHF.